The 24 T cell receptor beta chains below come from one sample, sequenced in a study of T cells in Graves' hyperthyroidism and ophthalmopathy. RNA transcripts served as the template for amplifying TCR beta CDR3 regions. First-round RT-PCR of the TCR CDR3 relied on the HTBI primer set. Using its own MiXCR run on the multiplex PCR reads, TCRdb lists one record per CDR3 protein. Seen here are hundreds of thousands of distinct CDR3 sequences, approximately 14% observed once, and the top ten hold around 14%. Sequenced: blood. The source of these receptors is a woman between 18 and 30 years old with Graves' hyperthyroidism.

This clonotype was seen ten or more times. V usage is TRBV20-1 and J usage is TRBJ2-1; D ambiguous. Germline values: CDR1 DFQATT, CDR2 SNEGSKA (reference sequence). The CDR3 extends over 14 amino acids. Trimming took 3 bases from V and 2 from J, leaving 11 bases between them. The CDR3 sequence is CSASSRLAYNEQFF. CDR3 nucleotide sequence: TGCAGTGCTAGTAGCCGTCTTGCCTACAATGAGCAGTTCTTC.

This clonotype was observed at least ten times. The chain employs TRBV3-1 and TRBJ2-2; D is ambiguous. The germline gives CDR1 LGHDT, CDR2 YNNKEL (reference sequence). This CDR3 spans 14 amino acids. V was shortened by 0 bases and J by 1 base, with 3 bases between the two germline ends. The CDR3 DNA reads TGTGCCAGCAGCCAAGAAATGAACACCGGGGAGCTGTTTTTT. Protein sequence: CASSQEMNTGELFF.

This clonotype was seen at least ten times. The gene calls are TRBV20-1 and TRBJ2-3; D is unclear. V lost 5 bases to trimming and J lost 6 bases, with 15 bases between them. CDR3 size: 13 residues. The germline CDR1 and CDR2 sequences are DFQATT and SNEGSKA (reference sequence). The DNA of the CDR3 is TGCAGTGCTGCCCTAATAATCGGGGATACGCAGTATTTT. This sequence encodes CSAALIIGDTQYF.

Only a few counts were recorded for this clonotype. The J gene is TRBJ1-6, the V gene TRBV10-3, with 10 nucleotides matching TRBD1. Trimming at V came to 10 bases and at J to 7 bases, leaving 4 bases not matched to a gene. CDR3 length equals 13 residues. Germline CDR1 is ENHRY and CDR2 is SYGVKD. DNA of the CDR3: TGTGCCACCTGGGACAGGGGAAATTCACCCCTCCACTTT. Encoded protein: CATWDRGNSPLHF.

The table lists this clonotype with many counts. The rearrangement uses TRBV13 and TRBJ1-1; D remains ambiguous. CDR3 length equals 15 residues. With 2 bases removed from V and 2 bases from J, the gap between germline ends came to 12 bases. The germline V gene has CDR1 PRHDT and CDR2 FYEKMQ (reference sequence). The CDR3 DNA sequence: TGTGCCAGCAGCTTATTTACAAAGGTTAACACTGAAGCTTTCTTT. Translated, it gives CASSLFTKVNTEAFF.

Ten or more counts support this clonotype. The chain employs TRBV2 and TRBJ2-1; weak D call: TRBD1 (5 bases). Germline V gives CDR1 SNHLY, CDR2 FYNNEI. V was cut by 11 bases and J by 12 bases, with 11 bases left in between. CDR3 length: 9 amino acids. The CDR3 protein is CALQGRQFF. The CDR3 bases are TGTGCCTTGCAGGGTCGGCAGTTCTTC.

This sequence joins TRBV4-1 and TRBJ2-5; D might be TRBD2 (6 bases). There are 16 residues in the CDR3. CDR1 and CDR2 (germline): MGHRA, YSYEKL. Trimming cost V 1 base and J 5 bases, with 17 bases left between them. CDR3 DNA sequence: TGCGCCAGCAGCCAAGTTCCGCGGGGTCGCTTGGAGACCCAGTACTTC. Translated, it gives CASSQVPRGRLETQYF.

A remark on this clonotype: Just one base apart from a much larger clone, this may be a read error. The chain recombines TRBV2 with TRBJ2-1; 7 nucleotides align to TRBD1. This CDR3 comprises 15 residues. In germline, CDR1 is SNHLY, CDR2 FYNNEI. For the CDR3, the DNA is TGTGCCAGCAGTATGACAGGGTATGCCTACAATGAGCAGCTCTTC. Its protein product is CASSMTGYAYNEQLF.

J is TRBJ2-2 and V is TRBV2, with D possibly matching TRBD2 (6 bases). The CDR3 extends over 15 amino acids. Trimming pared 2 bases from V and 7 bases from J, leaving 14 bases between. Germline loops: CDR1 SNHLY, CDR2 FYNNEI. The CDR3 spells CASSEIPSAGGELFF. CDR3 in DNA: TGTGCCAGCAGTGAAATTCCTAGCGCGGGCGGGGAGCTGTTTTTT.

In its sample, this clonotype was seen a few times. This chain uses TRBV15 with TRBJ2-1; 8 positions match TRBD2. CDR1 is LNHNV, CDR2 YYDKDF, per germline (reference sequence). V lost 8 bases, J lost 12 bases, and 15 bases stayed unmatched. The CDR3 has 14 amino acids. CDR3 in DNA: TGTGCCACCGCCGGGACTAGTCTGATATTGGGGCAGTTCTTC. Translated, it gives CATAGTSLILGQFF.

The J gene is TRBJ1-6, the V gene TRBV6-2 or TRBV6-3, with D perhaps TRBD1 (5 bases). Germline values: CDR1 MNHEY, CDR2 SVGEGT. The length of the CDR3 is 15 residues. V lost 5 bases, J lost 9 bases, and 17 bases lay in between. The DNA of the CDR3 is TGTGCCAGCAGTCCCACGGTGGGGGACGGTTCACCCCTCCACTTT. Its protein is CASSPTVGDGSPLHF.

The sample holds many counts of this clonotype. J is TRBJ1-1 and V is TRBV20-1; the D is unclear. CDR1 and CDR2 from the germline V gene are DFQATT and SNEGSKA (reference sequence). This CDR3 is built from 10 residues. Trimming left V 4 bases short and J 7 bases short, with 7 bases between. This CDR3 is CSANPGEAFF. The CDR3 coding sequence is TGCAGTGCTAATCCCGGTGAAGCTTTCTTT.

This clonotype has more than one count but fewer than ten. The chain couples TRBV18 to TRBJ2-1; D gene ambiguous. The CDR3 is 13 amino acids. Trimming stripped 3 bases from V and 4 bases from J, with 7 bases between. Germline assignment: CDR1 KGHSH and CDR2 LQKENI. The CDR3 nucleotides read TGTGCCAGCTCACCTGTCTTGTACAATGAGCAGTTCTTC. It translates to CASSPVLYNEQFF.

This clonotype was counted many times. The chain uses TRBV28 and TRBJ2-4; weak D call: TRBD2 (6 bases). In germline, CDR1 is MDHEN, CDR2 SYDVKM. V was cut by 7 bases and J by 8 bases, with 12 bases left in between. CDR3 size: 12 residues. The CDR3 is CASTSPGDIQYF. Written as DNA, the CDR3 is TGTGCCAGCACTAGCCCGGGGGACATTCAGTACTTC.

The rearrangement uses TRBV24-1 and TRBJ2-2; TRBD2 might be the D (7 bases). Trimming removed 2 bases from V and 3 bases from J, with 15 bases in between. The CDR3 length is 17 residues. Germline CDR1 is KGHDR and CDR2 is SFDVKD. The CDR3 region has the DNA TGTGCCACCAGTGATTGGGCCGGGGGGCCCTACACCGGGGAGCTGTTTTTT. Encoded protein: CATSDWAGGPYTGELFF.

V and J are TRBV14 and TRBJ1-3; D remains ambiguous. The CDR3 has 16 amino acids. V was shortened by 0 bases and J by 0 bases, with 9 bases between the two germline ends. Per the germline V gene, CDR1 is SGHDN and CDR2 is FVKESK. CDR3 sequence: CASSQDRGSSGNTIYF. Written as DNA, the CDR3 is TGTGCCAGCAGCCAAGATAGAGGGTCCTCTGGAAACACCATATATTTT.

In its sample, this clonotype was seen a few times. This CDR3 is CASSIGVGNQPQHF. CDR3 bases: TGTGCCAGTAGTATAGGGGTAGGCAATCAGCCCCAGCATTTT. The rearrangement joins TRBV19 to TRBJ1-5; the D is unclear. Germline V CDR1 and CDR2: LNHDA, SQIVND (reference sequence). With 1 base removed from V and 2 bases from J, the gap between germline ends came to 6 bases. The CDR3 sequence is 14 residues long.

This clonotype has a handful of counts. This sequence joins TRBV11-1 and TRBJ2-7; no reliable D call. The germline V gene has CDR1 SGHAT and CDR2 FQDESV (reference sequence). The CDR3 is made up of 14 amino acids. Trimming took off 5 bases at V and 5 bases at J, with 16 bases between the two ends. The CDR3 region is CASSVTIPRHEQYF. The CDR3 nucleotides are TGTGCCAGCAGCGTGACAATTCCAAGACACGAGCAGTACTTC.

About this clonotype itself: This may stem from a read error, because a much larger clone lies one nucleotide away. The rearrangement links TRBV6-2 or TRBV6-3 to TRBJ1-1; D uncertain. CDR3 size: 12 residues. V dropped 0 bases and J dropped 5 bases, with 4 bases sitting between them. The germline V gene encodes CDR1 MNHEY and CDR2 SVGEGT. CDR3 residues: CASSYSRTEAFF. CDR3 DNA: TGTGCCAGCAGTTACTCGCGGACTGAAGCTTTCTTT.

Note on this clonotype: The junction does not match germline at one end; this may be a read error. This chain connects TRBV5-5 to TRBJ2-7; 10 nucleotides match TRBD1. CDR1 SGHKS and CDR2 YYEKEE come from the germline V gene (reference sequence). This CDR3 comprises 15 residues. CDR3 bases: TGCGCCAGCAGCCAAGGCGGACAGGGGGAGTACGAGCAGTACTTC. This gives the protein CASSQGGQGEYEQYF.

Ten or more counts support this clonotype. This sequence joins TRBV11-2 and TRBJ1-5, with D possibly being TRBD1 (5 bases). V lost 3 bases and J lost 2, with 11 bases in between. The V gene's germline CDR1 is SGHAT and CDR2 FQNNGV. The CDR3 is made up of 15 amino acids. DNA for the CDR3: TGTGCCAGCAGCTTTAGGGCGGGGGGCAATCAGCCCCAGCATTTT. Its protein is CASSFRAGGNQPQHF.

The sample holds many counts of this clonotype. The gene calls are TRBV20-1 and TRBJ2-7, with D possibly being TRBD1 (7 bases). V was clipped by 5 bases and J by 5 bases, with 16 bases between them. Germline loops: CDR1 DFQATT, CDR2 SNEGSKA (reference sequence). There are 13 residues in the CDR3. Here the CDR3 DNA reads TGCAGTGCTCCCCAGGGGGGACGGGACGAGCAGTACTTC. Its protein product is CSAPQGGRDEQYF.

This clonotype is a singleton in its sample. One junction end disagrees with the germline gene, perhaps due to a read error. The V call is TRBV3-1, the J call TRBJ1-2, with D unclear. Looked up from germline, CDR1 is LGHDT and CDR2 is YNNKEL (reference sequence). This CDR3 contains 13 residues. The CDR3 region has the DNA TGTGCCAGCAGGTTCGACCCTTGGAATGGCTCCACCTTC. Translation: CASRFDPWNGSTF.

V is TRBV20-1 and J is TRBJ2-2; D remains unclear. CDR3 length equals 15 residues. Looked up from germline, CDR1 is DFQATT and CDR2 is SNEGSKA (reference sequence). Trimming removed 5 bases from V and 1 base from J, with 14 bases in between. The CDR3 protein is CSASISGRNTGELFF. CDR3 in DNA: TGCAGTGCTTCTATCTCGGGCAGGAACACCGGGGAGCTGTTTTTT.